The 9 T cell receptor beta chains presented below share a single source sample, sequenced in a study of cytomegalovirus exposure and HLA in healthy donors. 13 Jbeta primers and 60 Vbeta primers were used for the PCR. Profiled with immunoSEQ multiplex PCR; TCRdb holds only in-frame clones, not every one. Counted here are roughly 200,000 clones, 80% occurring once; the ten biggest clones make up around 5.7%. The sample comprised PBMCs. The receptors were gathered from a man in his forties in good health and CMV-seronegative.

The chain employs TRBV21-1 and TRBJ2-5; TRBD1, the table's D call, was not compared with the DNA. TRBV21-1 is a known pseudogene. The CDR3 covers 15 residues. The CDR3 DNA reads TGTGCCAGCAGCAAAGCCTGCGGACATCAAGAGACCCAGTACTTC. It encodes CASSKACGHQETQYF.

In its sample, this clone was seen a few times. V gene TRBV27 combines with J gene TRBJ2-7, with 7 bases identical to TRBD2. J gave up 4 bases and V 2 bases, and 2 bases lay outside the gene matches. The V gene's germline CDR1 is MNHEY and CDR2 SMNVEV (reference sequence). This CDR3 has 13 amino acids. CDR3 sequence: CASSLSSGYEQYF. The CDR3 nucleotides read TGTGCCAGCAGTTTAAGTAGCGGGTACGAGCAGTACTTC.

This clone was found once. The chain carries TRBV9 and TRBJ2-3, with TRBD2 matching 8 bases. The CDR3 runs to 14 residues. The germline gives CDR1 SGDLS, CDR2 YYNGEE. V lost 4 bases to trimming and J lost 4 bases; unmatched junction nucleotides: 5. The CDR3 loop is CASSPQTSADTQYF. For the CDR3, the DNA is TGTGCCAGCAGCCCCCAGACTAGCGCAGATACGCAGTATTTT.

V gene TRBV2 combines with J gene TRBJ1-6; possible D gene TRBD1, 6 bases. This CDR3 has 15 residues. Germline V gene sequence: CDR1 SNHLY, CDR2 FYNNEI. V was cut by 7 bases and J by 0 bases, with 10 bases left in between. CDR3 in DNA: TGTGCCAGCACCCCACAGGGCTCCTATAATTCACCCCTCCACTTT. Amino acids: CASTPQGSYNSPLHF.

This chain connects TRBV6-5 to TRBJ1-2, with D perhaps TRBD1 (6 bases). The germline V gene encodes CDR1 MNHEY and CDR2 SVGAGI. CDR3 length: 13 residues. V was clipped by 5 bases and J by 4 bases, with 11 bases between them. CDR3: CASSPLDSYGYTF. Written as DNA, the CDR3 is TGTGCCAGCAGTCCCCTGGACAGCTATGGCTACACCTTC.

The chain uses TRBV7-8 and TRBJ1-2; perhaps TRBD1 as D (6 bases). Germline V CDR1 and CDR2: SGHVS, FQNEAQ. V lost 4 bases and J 4 bases, leaving 10 bases between the germline ends. This CDR3 is 13 amino acids long. Here the CDR3 DNA reads TGTGCCAGCAGCTCACAGGGAACCTATGGCTACACCTTC. Translated, it gives CASSSQGTYGYTF.

The table lists this clone with a count of one. The chain is built from TRBV9 and TRBJ1-5, with D maybe TRBD1 (6 bases). CDR1 and CDR2 (germline): SGDLS, YYNGEE. The CDR3 has 14 residues. V gave up 3 bases and J gave up 3 bases, with 10 bases separating them. CDR3 region: CASSAQGFNQPQHF. The CDR3 coding sequence is TGTGCCAGCAGCGCGCAGGGGTTCAATCAGCCCCAGCATTTT.

This sequence joins TRBV5-1 and TRBJ2-7; D gene ambiguous. Germline V lookup: CDR1 SGHRS, CDR2 YFSETQ. The CDR3 is made up of 11 amino acids. Trimming shortened V by 3 bases and J by 4 bases, and 5 bases separated the two germline ends. CDR3 sequence: CASSSSYEQYF. In DNA, the CDR3 is TGCGCCAGCAGCTCCAGTTACGAGCAGTACTTC.

V usage is TRBV7-2 and J usage is TRBJ1-5, with 8 bases that match TRBD1. The CDR3 totals 16 residues. The V gene end was trimmed by 3 bases and the J gene end by 4 bases; junction bases not matched to a gene: 8. The V gene's germline CDR1 is SGHTA and CDR2 FQGNSA. The CDR3 loop is CASSLTGTGRNQPQHF. The CDR3 DNA reads TGTGCCAGCAGCTTGACCGGGACAGGACGGAATCAGCCCCAGCATTTT.